The clone carrying this T cell receptor beta chain has a count of ten or more. Its antigen is not known. Recently diagnosed hyperthyroidism of less than 2 months' duration affected patients aged 18 to 65. The study excluded patients with uncontrolled infection, other autoimmune disease, pregnancy or lactation. Germline CDR1 MNHNS, CDR2 SASEGT. V shed 3 bases and J shed 3 bases, with 6 bases lying between them. The CDR3 is 13 amino acids. The data were taken from a study of T cells in Graves' hyperthyroidism and ophthalmopathy. Study findings and constraints: A median about 6.2 months before onset, the model predicted ophthalmopathy. The blood repertoire included most of the expanded thyroid clonotypes above 0.001.

Amplification yielded TCR beta CDR3 regions, with RNA transcripts as the source. An initial round of RT-PCR targeting the TCR CDR3 relied on the HTBI primer set. One entry per CDR3 protein, called by TCRdb with MiXCR from the multiplex PCR reads. The sample includes some 420,000 distinct CDR3 sequences, about 13% seen only once; the top ten take 5.3%. The chain carries TRBV6-1 and TRBJ1-5; no definite D call. The sequence was obtained from a woman between 18 and 29 years old with Graves' hyperthyroidism. Sequencing used blood. The CDR3 protein is CASSEADNQPQHF. The CDR3 DNA is TGTGCCAGCAGTGAGGCTGACAATCAGCCCCAGCATTTT.